Included here is one T cell receptor beta chain sequence, with context. Germline and junction disagree at one end, which may indicate a read error. Researchers took RNA transcripts and amplified the TCR beta CDR3 regions from them. When the TCR CDR3 underwent first-round RT-PCR, the HTBI primer set was used. TCRdb independently ran MiXCR on the multiplex PCR reads; one entry per CDR3 protein. This table holds hundreds of thousands of distinct CDR3 sequences, about 43% found once. The CDR3 extends over 14 amino acids. The germline V gene encodes CDR1 ENHRY and CDR2 SYGVKD. The sample is drawn from a study of T cells in Graves' hyperthyroidism and ophthalmopathy.

The chain has TRBV10-3 and TRBJ2-7; possible D gene TRBD2, 5 bases. The source material was peripheral blood or thyroid tissue (not recorded which). The receptor comes from a woman between 18 and 29 years old with Graves' hyperthyroidism. The CDR3: CTISGIPRAYEQYF. Here the CDR3 DNA reads TGTACCATCAGTGGGATCCCGAGGGCCTACGAGCAGTACTTC.